The next 30 T cell receptor beta chains were all read from a single sample in a study of Graves' ophthalmopathy and Graves' hyperthyroidism. RNA transcripts were the template, and TCR beta CDR3 regions were amplified from them. First-round RT-PCR used HTBI primers; second-round multiplex PCR followed. One entry per CDR3 protein results from TCRdb running MiXCR on the multiplex PCR reads. This sample carries roughly 380,000 distinct CDR3 sequences, roughly 14% of them seen once, and the ten largest clones take roughly 7%. The specimen sequenced was peripheral blood. These receptors were obtained from a woman aged 18-30 years with stable Graves' hyperthyroidism.

This clonotype has at least ten counts. The chain has TRBV6-1 and TRBJ2-2, with D perhaps TRBD1 (5 bases). The V and J ends lost 4 bases and 0 bases respectively, with 15 bases between them. Germline lookup yields CDR1 MNHNS and CDR2 SASEGT. CDR3 size: 17 residues. The CDR3 sequence: CASSVRAGFANTGELFF. DNA for the CDR3: TGTGCCAGCAGTGTACGTGCAGGGTTCGCGAACACCGGGGAGCTGTTTTTT.

A note on this clonotype: Its ends do not fully match the called genes, so a read error is possible. The gene calls are TRBV19 and TRBJ2-1; no reliable D call. CDR1 LNHDA and CDR2 SQIVND come from the germline V gene (reference sequence). The CDR3 runs 15 residues. The CDR3, as DNA: TGTTCCAGTAGTATCGGTGGAAGCTCCTACAATGAGCAGTTCTTC. It is translated as CSSSIGGSSYNEQFF.

This clonotype has a handful of counts. The rearrangement uses TRBV5-4 and TRBJ1-1; D not resolved. The CDR3 is made up of 14 amino acids. Germline loops: CDR1 SGHNT, CDR2 YYREEE (reference sequence). Trimming stripped 3 bases from V and 4 bases from J, with 13 bases between. CDR3 amino acids: CASSSDFGATEAFF. DNA of the CDR3: TGTGCCAGCAGCTCGGATTTCGGAGCCACTGAAGCTTTCTTT.

On this clonotype: A much more abundant neighbour one base away suggests this may be a read error. The chain employs TRBV12-3 or TRBV12-4 and TRBJ1-6; D possibly corresponds to TRBD1 (6 bases). The length of the CDR3 is 13 residues. The CDR3 reads CASSLAGDSHLHF. In DNA, the CDR3 is TGTGCCAGCAGCTTAGCAGGGGATTCACACCTCCACTTT.

This clonotype turned up a few times. This rearrangement joins TRBV2 to TRBJ2-2; D gene unclear. CDR1 is SNHLY, CDR2 FYNNEI, per germline. The CDR3 runs to 15 residues. V gave up 6 bases and J gave up 4 bases, with 15 bases separating them. Written as DNA, the CDR3 is TGTGCCAGCAGCGGTCCCGGGTTTGCCACCGGGGAGCTGTTTTTT. This sequence encodes CASSGPGFATGELFF. Variable domain in full (rest from reference TRBV2 and TRBJ2-2): EPEVTQTPSHQVTQMGQEVILRCVPISNHLYFYWYRQILGQKVEFLVSFYNNEISEKSEIFDDQFSVERPDGSNFTLKIRSTKLEDSAMYFCASSGPGFATGELFFGEGSRLTVL.

This chain joins TRBV15 and TRBJ1-2; possible D gene TRBD1, 6 bases. Trimming removed 6 bases at V and 4 bases at J, with 21 bases between. The CDR3 is 16 amino acids. Per germline, CDR1 LNHNV and CDR2 YYDKDF (reference sequence). The DNA of the CDR3 is TGTGCCACCAGGGGAACTGGAGTGGACAGATTCTATGGCTACACCTTC. It encodes CATRGTGVDRFYGYTF.

This clonotype was found many times. The chain joins TRBV2 to TRBJ1-5, with unresolved D. The germline CDR1 and CDR2 sequences are SNHLY and FYNNEI. CDR3 length: 15 amino acids. With 3 bases removed from V and 3 bases from J, the gap between germline ends came to 12 bases. CDR3 DNA sequence: TGTGCCAGCAGTGATCGTATGGCCTCCAATCAGCCCCAGCATTTT. This translates into CASSDRMASNQPQHF.

Many counts were recorded for this clonotype. This chain connects TRBV20-1 to TRBJ1-6, with 8 bases aligning to TRBD1. Germline CDR1 and CDR2: DFQATT and SNEGSKA (reference sequence). The CDR3 runs to 13 residues. With 6 bases clipped from V and 7 bases from J, the junction kept 5 bases outside the gene matches. The CDR3 nucleotides are TGCAGTGCCCCGGACAGGGCGAATTCACCCCTCCACTTT. It specifies CSAPDRANSPLHF.

This clonotype showed up many times. The genes are TRBV19 and TRBJ1-5; D unclear. Germline V lookup: CDR1 LNHDA, CDR2 SQIVND (reference sequence). This CDR3 spans 13 amino acids. V lost 3 bases and J 3 bases, leaving 6 bases between the germline ends. CDR3 bases: TGTGCCAGTAGTATCACAACCAATCAGCCCCAGCATTTT. This translates into CASSITTNQPQHF.

V is TRBV12-3 or TRBV12-4 and J is TRBJ2-7, with 8 nucleotides matching TRBD1. V was clipped by 3 bases and J by 7 bases; unmatched bases: 14. This CDR3 contains 16 residues. The CDR3 is CASSFVMNTDREEQYF. CDR3 coding DNA: TGTGCCAGCAGTTTCGTCATGAACACGGACAGGGAAGAGCAGTACTTC.

This clonotype has ten or more counts. The chain employs TRBV12-3 or TRBV12-4 and TRBJ1-2; no reliable D call. The CDR3 is 16 amino acids. Trimming left V 2 bases short and J 4 bases short, with 17 bases between. In nucleotides, the CDR3 is TGTGCCAGCAGTTTAAACCCTCTCGGGATCTCCTATGGCTACACCTTC. Amino acid sequence: CASSLNPLGISYGYTF.

This clonotype was counted at least ten times. The J gene is TRBJ1-2, the V gene TRBV12-3 or TRBV12-4; no clear D gene. Trimming took 4 bases from V and 4 from J, leaving 13 bases between them. The CDR3 consists of 14 residues. CDR3 amino acids: CASSYSAITYGYTF. CDR3 DNA: TGTGCCAGCAGTTACTCGGCTATCACCTATGGCTACACCTTC.

The J gene is TRBJ1-1, the V gene TRBV11-2; the D gene is possibly TRBD1 (5 bases). The CDR3 covers 14 residues. The V gene lost 3 bases and the J gene lost 6 bases, with 14 bases spanning the gap. Germline V gene lookup returns CDR1 SGHAT and CDR2 FQNNGV. CDR3 residues: CASSFDSPRSEAFF. The CDR3 DNA is TGTGCCAGCAGCTTCGACAGCCCAAGGTCTGAAGCTTTCTTT.

The J gene is TRBJ1-2, the V gene TRBV19, with 8 bases aligning to TRBD1. V lost 3 bases, J lost 5 bases, and 8 bases stayed unmatched. The germline CDR1 and CDR2 sequences are LNHDA and SQIVND (reference sequence). This CDR3 comprises 15 residues. CDR3 coding DNA: TGTGCCAGTAGTATGGCCCGGACAGGGAATTATGGCTACACCTTC. Amino acids: CASSMARTGNYGYTF.

This chain uses TRBV2 with TRBJ2-2, with 8 bases matching TRBD1. CDR1 is SNHLY and CDR2 is FYNNEI in the germline V gene. V shed 8 bases and J 6 bases; nucleotides not matched to a gene: 11. The CDR3 totals 15 residues. The CDR3 bases are TGTGCCAGCGGACAGGGAGGTCGGTTCGCCGGGGAGCTGTTTTTT. Translating it yields CASGQGGRFAGELFF.

This clonotype has at least ten counts. The CDR3 region is CASSFPNGYTF. The CDR3 bases are TGTGCCAGCAGTTTCCCTAATGGCTACACCTTC. The V gene is TRBV27, the J gene TRBJ1-2; D unclear. Germline CDR1 reads MNHEY; CDR2 reads SMNVEV (reference sequence). This CDR3 is built from 11 residues. V was trimmed by 3 bases and J by 6 bases, leaving 5 bases between them.

In its sample, this clonotype was seen many times. V usage is TRBV6-5 and J usage is TRBJ2-7; 8 bases are a match to TRBD1. Germline V gene lookup returns CDR1 MNHEY and CDR2 SVGAGI. The CDR3 has 14 amino acids. With V trimmed by 3 bases and J by 3 bases, 4 bases remained unmatched. CDR3 protein: CASSYETGDYEQYF. CDR3 sequence (DNA): TGTGCCAGCAGTTATGAGACAGGGGACTACGAGCAGTACTTC.

This clonotype has more than one count but fewer than ten. The gene calls are TRBV27 and TRBJ2-7; D unresolved. V was shortened by 2 bases and J by 4 bases, with 15 bases between the two germline ends. This CDR3 has 15 residues. Germline assignment: CDR1 MNHEY and CDR2 SMNVEV (reference sequence). The CDR3 reads CASSLVPDATYEQYF. CDR3 DNA sequence: TGTGCCAGCAGTTTAGTTCCAGACGCAACTTACGAGCAGTACTTC.

The rearrangement joins TRBV18 to TRBJ1-1; possible D gene TRBD1, 5 bases. Germline V gene data show CDR1 as KGHSH and CDR2 as LQKENI. Trimming left V 0 bases short and J 4 bases short, with 12 bases between. The CDR3 sequence is 15 residues long. The CDR3 region is CASSPPNGGGTEAFF. CDR3 nucleotides: TGTGCCAGCTCACCACCGAACGGGGGGGGCACTGAAGCTTTCTTT.

Turning to this clonotype: A much larger clone sits a single nucleotide away, making a read error possible. V and J are TRBV2 and TRBJ1-6; no clear D gene. This CDR3 is built from 14 residues. CDR1 is SNHLY, CDR2 FYNNEI, per germline. The CDR3 sequence: CASQLRSYNSHLHF. Written as DNA, the CDR3 is TGTGCCAGCCAGCTCCGCTCCTATAATTCACACCTCCACTTT.

This clonotype was picked up a small number of times. The genes are TRBV4-2 and TRBJ2-2, with TRBD1 identical over 7 bases. The germline V gene has CDR1 LGHNA and CDR2 YNFKEQ. J gave up 0 bases and V 7 bases, and 11 bases lay outside the gene matches. The CDR3 has 17 amino acids. This CDR3 is CASNPDPGTANTGELFF. The CDR3 region has the DNA TGTGCCAGCAACCCCGACCCCGGGACAGCGAACACCGGGGAGCTGTTTTTT.

The chain's CDR3 is CASSPPDLEVQETQYF. The DNA of the CDR3 is TGTGCCAGCAGCCCTCCGGACCTGGAGGTCCAAGAGACCCAGTACTTC. The V call is TRBV7-9, the J call TRBJ2-5, with a possible D match to TRBD2 (5 bases). CDR3 size: 16 residues. Trimming removed 5 bases from V and 1 base from J, with 17 bases in between. CDR1 is SEHNR and CDR2 is FQNEAQ in the germline V gene (reference sequence).

In this sample, this clonotype turned up many times. CDR3 amino acids: CASSLARDSSYEQYF. CDR3 sequence (DNA): TGTGCCAGCAGCTTAGCCCGGGACAGCAGCTACGAGCAGTACTTC. This chain joins TRBV7-9 and TRBJ2-7, with 7 bases that match TRBD1. CDR1 is SEHNR and CDR2 is FQNEAQ in the germline V gene (reference sequence). The CDR3 covers 15 residues. Trimming took 0 bases from V and 3 from J; bases not matched to a gene: 5.

This clonotype was seen ten or more times. The V and J genes are TRBV12-3 or TRBV12-4 and TRBJ1-2; tentative D call: TRBD1 (6 bases). This CDR3 is 14 amino acids long. V lost 5 bases and J 0 bases, leaving 10 bases between the germline ends. CDR3 amino acids: CASSPQGSNYGYTF. As DNA, the CDR3 is TGTGCCAGCAGTCCCCAGGGGTCTAACTATGGCTACACCTTC.

The CDR3 is CAITTTGGQEQYF. The CDR3, as DNA: TGTGCCATCACTACTACAGGGGGCCAGGAGCAGTACTTC. J is TRBJ2-7 and V is TRBV10-3, with 9 bases that match TRBD1. V shed 7 bases, J shed 7 bases, and the junction held 8 bases outside the gene matches. The CDR3 covers 13 residues. The germline gives CDR1 ENHRY, CDR2 SYGVKD.

The table lists this clonotype with many counts. The chain carries TRBV5-1 and TRBJ2-4; TRBD1 might be the D (6 bases). Germline CDR1 reads SGHRS; CDR2 reads YFSETQ. This CDR3 is 16 amino acids long. V lost 0 bases and J lost 7, with 17 bases in between. This chain's CDR3 is CASSLAGVKRGNIQYF. The DNA of the CDR3 is TGCGCCAGCAGCTTGGCCGGCGTAAAAAGGGGGAACATTCAGTACTTC.

The chain links TRBV6-1 to TRBJ1-5; possibly TRBD1 for D (5 bases). Germline V gene sequence: CDR1 MNHNS, CDR2 SASEGT. The CDR3 loop spans 17 amino acids. Trimming removed 4 bases from V and 0 bases from J, with 16 bases in between. CDR3 DNA sequence: TGTGCCAGCAGTGGGGGGGGATACAGGTTTAGCAATCAGCCCCAGCATTTT. Its protein is CASSGGGYRFSNQPQHF.

This clonotype was counted at least ten times. V gene TRBV9 combines with J gene TRBJ2-7; possible D gene TRBD2, 6 bases. Looked up from germline, CDR1 is SGDLS and CDR2 is YYNGEE. The CDR3 has 14 amino acids. V was pared by 4 bases and J by 2 bases, with 13 bases between. CDR3 protein: CASSPGTLAYEQYF. The CDR3 DNA reads TGTGCCAGCAGCCCAGGGACTCTAGCCTACGAGCAGTACTTC. Looking up the rest from reference TRBV9 and TRBJ2-7 gives the full variable domain: DSGVTQTPKHLITATGQRVTLRCSPRSGDLSVYWYQQSLDQGLQFLIQYYNGEERAKGNILERFSAQQFPDLHSELNLSSLELGDSALYFCASSPGTLAYEQYFGPGTRLTVT.

This clonotype has a count of ten or more. The J gene is TRBJ2-5, the V gene TRBV2; the match to TRBD2 covers 8 bases. The CDR3 totals 16 residues. With 2 bases clipped from V and 5 bases from J, the junction kept 10 bases outside the gene matches. The germline CDR1 and CDR2 sequences are SNHLY and FYNNEI. The CDR3: CASSEWRGASRETQYF. The CDR3 region has the DNA TGTGCCAGCAGTGAATGGCGGGGGGCCTCCAGGGAGACCCAGTACTTC. Complete variable domain (other parts from reference TRBV2 and TRBJ2-5): EPEVTQTPSHQVTQMGQEVILRCVPISNHLYFYWYRQILGQKVEFLVSFYNNEISEKSEIFDDQFSVERPDGSNFTLKIRSTKLEDSAMYFCASSEWRGASRETQYFGPGTRLLVL.

This clonotype showed up many times. The genes are TRBV12-3 or TRBV12-4 and TRBJ1-2; a possible D gene is TRBD1 (5 bases). This CDR3 is built from 14 residues. Trimming stripped 3 bases from V and 8 bases from J, with 16 bases between. The CDR3 region has the DNA TGTGCCAGCAGTTTCGCAGGGTCGATGGGGGGCTACACCTTC. The encoded protein is CASSFAGSMGGYTF.